What follows describes a single TCR beta chain. Its antigen remains unidentified. With no T cell sorting beforehand, total RNA was isolated from whole blood. The sample is drawn from a study of monozygotic twins with inflammatory bowel disease. One entry per CDR3 protein, without DNA, is what TCRdb gives after re-calling the 5' RACE reads. This listing includes over 350,000 distinct CDR3 sequences. The germline V gene encodes CDR1 LGHNA and CDR2 YNFKEQ. CDR3 length equals 16 residues. Findings and limits, study-wide: IBD patients displayed reduced TCRbeta diversity (inverse Simpson) when set against healthy co-twins.

Sequencing was performed on blood. V usage is TRBV4-2 and J usage is TRBJ2-7; the TCRdb call, TRBD1, lacks DNA for checking. This clonotype originated in a human donor with ulcerative colitis or Crohn's disease, or a healthy co-twin of an affected twin (not recorded which). CDR3 sequence reads: CASSQDLTGGWYEQYF.